The 2 T cell receptor beta chains given below trace back to one sample, sequenced in a study of vaccination effects on CD4 cells after COVID-19. ViraFEST assay sequencing came after antigen-specific CD4+ T cells were expanded with viral peptide pools. CD4+ T cells were isolated after around ten days of culture. Participants were vaccinated with two doses of either the BNT162b2 or mRNA-1273 vaccine. TCRdb keeps only in-frame clones here, not all; method: immunoSEQ multiplex PCR. The repertoire holds about 31,000 clones, with more than 65% as singletons. No cognate antigen is known for these TCRs. The sample here was CD4+ T cells from PBMCs cultured with HCoV-229E spike peptides, taken after COVID-19 vaccination. The receptor source for this set is a human donor who received a COVID-19 vaccine.

The V gene is TRBV2, the J gene TRBJ2-1; TRBD2 agrees at 9 bases. Germline CDR1 is SNHLY and CDR2 is FYNNEI. J was trimmed by 4 bases and V by 6 bases; bases with no gene match: 1. The CDR3 spans 13 residues. In DNA, the CDR3 is TGTGCCAGCAGGGCGGGGGGGTACAATGAGCAGTTCTTC. Translation: CASRAGGYNEQFF. Drawing the rest from reference TRBV2 and TRBJ2-1, the complete variable domain is EPEVTQTPSHQVTQMGQEVILRCVPISNHLYFYWYRQILGQKVEFLVSFYNNEISEKSEIFDDQFSVERPDGSNFTLKIRSTKLEDSAMYFCASRAGGYNEQFFGPGTRLTVL.

This clone was recorded a few times. The chain is built from TRBV5-4 and TRBJ2-2; D possibly corresponds to TRBD1 (7 bases). The germline CDR1 and CDR2 sequences are SGHNT and YYREEE (reference sequence). The CDR3 is 15 amino acids. Trimming stripped 7 bases from V and 5 bases from J, with 18 bases between. CDR3 DNA: TGTGCCAGCTCGGCGGAACAGGGGAGGACCGGGGAGCTGTTTTTT. This encodes CASSAEQGRTGELFF.